Following are 30 T cell receptor beta chains from one sample sequenced in a study of blood T cell repertoires in COVID-19. Data came from immunoSEQ multiplex PCR; TCRdb stores just in-frame clones and leaves some out. The sample contains tens of thousands of clones, around 90% of which appear only once. Specimen: peripheral blood. These receptors were collected from a man aged 65-85 years with acute or convalescent COVID-19.

The chain has TRBV4-2 and TRBJ2-3; 9 nucleotides line up with TRBD2. V lost 4 bases to trimming and J lost 6 bases; unmatched junction nucleotides: 11. This CDR3 is built from 16 residues. Germline V gene sequence: CDR1 LGHNA, CDR2 YNFKEQ. This CDR3 reads CASSRMGGRADDTQYF. In DNA form, the CDR3 reads TGTGCCAGCAGCCGTATGGGCGGGAGGGCCGACGATACGCAGTATTTT.

V and J are TRBV5-1 and TRBJ2-2; 7 bases fit TRBD1. This CDR3 has 14 residues. The J segment lost 2 bases and the V segment lost 4 bases, leaving 2 bases of the junction unmatched. Germline CDR1 and CDR2: SGHRS and YFSETQ. In DNA, the CDR3 is TGCGCCAGCAGCCAGGGGGTAAACACCGGGGAGCTGTTTTTT. Translating it yields CASSQGVNTGELFF. The full variable domain, its missing parts supplied by reference TRBV5-1 and TRBJ2-2, is KAGVTQTPRYLIKTRGQQVTLSCSPISGHRSVSWYQQTPGQGLQFLFEYFSETQRNKGNFPGRFSGRQFSNSRSEMNVSTLELGDSALYLCASSQGVNTGELFFGEGSRLTVL.

This chain connects TRBV2 to TRBJ1-1; D may be TRBD1 (5 bases). This CDR3 contains 15 residues. Per the germline V gene, CDR1 is SNHLY and CDR2 is FYNNEI. V was shortened by 7 bases and J by 3 bases, with 18 bases between the two germline ends. Written as DNA, the CDR3 is TGTGCCAGCAAAGTAGGACAACGGGGGTACACTGAAGCTTTCTTT. Amino acids: CASKVGQRGYTEAFF. The variable domain in full, with the rest retrieved from reference TRBV2 and TRBJ1-1, is EPEVTQTPSHQVTQMGQEVILRCVPISNHLYFYWYRQILGQKVEFLVSFYNNEISEKSEIFDDQFSVERPDGSNFTLKIRSTKLEDSAMYFCASKVGQRGYTEAFFGQGTRLTVV.

The chain links TRBV6-2 or TRBV6-3 to TRBJ2-2, with 8 positions matching TRBD2. Germline V gene data show CDR1 as MNHEY and CDR2 as SVGEGT. V trimming: 4 bases; J trimming: 5 bases; junction bases outside the gene matches: 15. The CDR3 runs 18 residues. The CDR3 nucleotides read TGTGCCAGCAGTTTAAAAAGAAGGCGGGAGGTTGGGACCGGGGAGCTGTTTTTT. Its translation is CASSLKRRREVGTGELFF.

This sequence joins TRBV4-2 and TRBJ2-6, with TRBD2 matching over 11 bases. Per the germline V gene, CDR1 is LGHNA and CDR2 is YNFKEQ. V trimming: 0 bases; J trimming: 3 bases; junction bases outside the gene matches: 1. The CDR3 sequence is 17 residues long. The CDR3 DNA follows: TGTGCCAGCAGCCAAGATCTAGCGGGAGGTGGGGCCAACGTCCTGACTTTC. It specifies CASSQDLAGGGANVLTF.

In its sample, this clone was seen once. The genes are TRBV4-1 and TRBJ2-1, with 13 nucleotides matching TRBD2. Trimming cost V 1 base and J 0 bases; bases outside gene matches: 6. Per the germline V gene, CDR1 is MGHRA and CDR2 is YSYEKL. CDR3 length: 19 amino acids. CDR3 amino acids: CASSQGGLAGVRSYNEQFF. The DNA for the CDR3 is TGCGCCAGCAGCCAAGGTGGACTAGCGGGGGTCCGCTCCTACAATGAGCAGTTCTTC.

This chain uses TRBV9 with TRBJ1-3; no definite D call. Deletions cut 7 bases from V and 0 bases from J, with 11 bases between. This CDR3 spans 14 amino acids. Looked up from germline, CDR1 is SGDLS and CDR2 is YYNGEE. The CDR3 nucleotides read TGTGCCAGCTCTAATACCAACTCTGGAAACACCATATATTTT. Protein sequence: CASSNTNSGNTIYF. The variable domain in full, with the rest retrieved from reference TRBV9 and TRBJ1-3, is DSGVTQTPKHLITATGQRVTLRCSPRSGDLSVYWYQQSLDQGLQFLIQYYNGEERAKGNILERFSAQQFPDLHSELNLSSLELGDSALYFCASSNTNSGNTIYFGEGSWLTVV.

The gene calls are TRBV4-2 and TRBJ1-2; TRBD1 aligns across 8 bases. CDR1 LGHNA and CDR2 YNFKEQ come from the germline V gene. Trimming took 0 bases from V and 1 from J; bases not matched to a gene: 4. There are 16 residues in the CDR3. CDR3 bases: TGTGCCAGCAGCCAAGAAGGGACAGGCAATAACTATGGCTACACCTTC. Translating it yields CASSQEGTGNNYGYTF.

The chain has TRBV30 and TRBJ1-2; D ambiguous. Germline V CDR1 and CDR2: GTSNPN, SVGIG (reference sequence). Trimming shortened V by 0 bases and J by 7 bases, and 9 bases separated the two germline ends. CDR3 length: 12 amino acids. The CDR3 protein is CAWSVGGRGYTF. CDR3 DNA: TGTGCCTGGAGTGTAGGTGGGCGTGGCTACACCTTC.

This clone appeared a single time. The chain joins TRBV5-1 to TRBJ1-3; TRBD1 is a possible D gene (5 bases). Trimming took off 0 bases at V and 4 bases at J, with 14 bases between the two ends. Germline V gene sequence: CDR1 SGHRS, CDR2 YFSETQ. The CDR3 consists of 16 residues. CDR3 DNA: TGCGCCAGCAGCTTGGGGTCAGGGCCGGCAGGAAACACCATATATTTT. It codes for CASSLGSGPAGNTIYF.

The V and J genes are TRBV3-1 (or the pseudogene TRBV3-2) and TRBJ1-5, with D unclear. The V gene's germline CDR1 is LGHDT and CDR2 YNNKEL (reference sequence). The CDR3 has 13 amino acids. V was pared by 0 bases and J by 4 bases, with 4 bases between. The CDR3 sequence is CASSQDGNQPQHF. CDR3 nucleotide sequence: TGTGCCAGCAGCCAAGACGGGAATCAGCCCCAGCATTTT.

This clone appeared a few times. This chain uses TRBV5-1 with TRBJ1-3; 8 positions match TRBD1. With 4 bases clipped from V and 2 bases from J, the junction kept 8 bases outside the gene matches. The CDR3 is 16 amino acids. Germline V gene data show CDR1 as SGHRS and CDR2 as YFSETQ. CDR3 in DNA: TGCGCCAGCAGCGCCCGGACAGGGTCTGCTGGAAACACCATATATTTT. Translated: CASSARTGSAGNTIYF.

The chain recombines TRBV7-9 with TRBJ2-2, with D possibly matching TRBD1 (6 bases). The CDR3 length is 16 residues. Trimming took 4 bases from V and 4 from J, leaving 16 bases between them. The germline V gene encodes CDR1 SEHNR and CDR2 FQNEAQ (reference sequence). CDR3 residues: CASSYPQGLITGELFF. CDR3 nucleotide sequence: TGTGCCAGCAGCTATCCTCAGGGGCTTATCACCGGGGAGCTGTTTTTT.

This sequence joins TRBV5-6 and TRBJ1-2; D is perhaps TRBD1 (5 bases). The ends were cut back, 0 bases at V and 7 bases at J, with 10 bases in the middle. CDR1 is SGHDT, CDR2 YYEEEE, per germline. The CDR3 spans 13 residues. Here the CDR3 DNA reads TGTGCCAGCAGCTTGGCCTTCGGGGGTGGCTACACCTTC. Translating it yields CASSLAFGGGYTF.

The chain links TRBV11-2 to TRBJ2-3, with 7 bases that match TRBD2. CDR1 is SGHAT, CDR2 FQNNGV, per germline. The junction had 8 bases not matched to a gene; V was cut back by 5 bases and J by 0 bases. The CDR3 length is 16 residues. The CDR3: CASSPLASGSTDTQYF. CDR3 bases: TGTGCCAGCAGCCCTCTCGCTAGCGGAAGCACAGATACGCAGTATTTT.

The chain has TRBV5-6 and TRBJ2-1; tentative D call: TRBD1 (6 bases). Deletions cut 7 bases from V and 5 bases from J, with 10 bases between. Germline CDR1 and CDR2: SGHDT and YYEEEE. This CDR3 has 12 amino acids. CDR3 in DNA: TGTGCCAGCGCTCGGACAGACAATGAGCAGTTCTTC. As protein: CASARTDNEQFF.

This clone was recorded once. The CDR3 here is CASSFGTGNEQYF. DNA for the CDR3: TGTGCCAGCAGTTTCGGGACAGGGAACGAGCAGTACTTC. The chain recombines TRBV12-3 or TRBV12-4 with TRBJ2-7; 9 bases match TRBD1. This CDR3 has 13 amino acids. Trimming at V came to 3 bases and at J to 5 bases, leaving 2 bases not matched to a gene.

The rearrangement links TRBV6-5 to TRBJ1-1; D is ambiguous. Trimming shortened V by 2 bases and J by 8 bases, and 12 bases separated the two germline ends. The CDR3 spans 13 residues. Per germline, CDR1 MNHEY and CDR2 SVGAGI. The CDR3 region has the DNA TGTGCCAGCAGTTACGTTCAGCAGCGAGAAGCTTTCTTT. It translates to CASSYVQQREAFF.

The CDR3 nucleotides read TGTGCCAGCAGCGTAGAAGGTAGCGGGGACAATGAGCAGTTCTTC. Its protein product is CASSVEGSGDNEQFF. The chain carries TRBV9 and TRBJ2-1, with 8 bases matching TRBD2. The CDR3 extends over 15 amino acids. The V segment lost 0 bases and the J segment 5 bases; nucleotides outside the gene matches: 4. CDR1 is SGDLS, CDR2 YYNGEE, per germline.

This clone was counted many times. The rearrangement uses TRBV19 and TRBJ2-2; 11 bases are shared with TRBD2. CDR3 length: 17 residues. Trimming removed 5 bases from V and 5 bases from J; junction bases left unmatched: 10. Germline assignment: CDR1 LNHDA and CDR2 SQIVND (reference sequence). The CDR3 nucleotides read TGTGCCAGTAGTGACCCCTCTAGCGGGGGGAAGACCGGGGAGCTGTTTTTT. Encoded protein: CASSDPSSGGKTGELFF.

This clone showed up just once. The chain is built from TRBV18 and TRBJ1-4; perhaps TRBD1 as D (5 bases). V was trimmed by 6 bases and J by 8 bases, leaving 13 bases between them. CDR1 KGHSH and CDR2 LQKENI come from the germline V gene. The CDR3 sequence is 13 residues long. The CDR3 sequence: CASSPSGEEKLFF. In DNA form, the CDR3 reads TGTGCCAGCTCCCCCTCGGGGGAGGAAAAACTGTTTTTT.

The chain couples TRBV6-5 to TRBJ1-1, with D hard to call. CDR1 and CDR2 from the germline V gene are MNHEY and SVGAGI. The CDR3 spans 12 residues. CDR3 nucleotide sequence: TGTTCCACTAGACGGATGAACACTGAAGCTTTCTTT. It encodes CSTRRMNTEAFF.

The rearrangement links TRBV5-4 to TRBJ2-1; 7 nucleotides agree with TRBD2. There are 16 residues in the CDR3. CDR1 is SGHNT and CDR2 is YYREEE in the germline V gene (reference sequence). Trimming cost V 4 bases and J 4 bases; bases outside gene matches: 11. CDR3 bases: TGTGCCAGCAGCCCCCATTCTTCTAGCGGATACAATGAGCAGTTCTTC. Translating gives CASSPHSSSGYNEQFF.

The chain links TRBV19 to TRBJ1-5; D is uncertain. V was trimmed by 8 bases and J by 3 bases, leaving 11 bases between them. The CDR3 has 13 residues. Germline CDR1 and CDR2: LNHDA and SQIVND (reference sequence). CDR3 sequence: CASSTVYNQPQHF. The CDR3 bases are TGTGCCAGTTCTACAGTTTACAATCAGCCCCAGCATTTT. Supplemented by reference TRBV19 and TRBJ1-5, the full variable domain reads DGGITQSPKYLFRKEGQNVTLSCEQNLNHDAMYWYRQDPGQGLRLIYYSQIVNDFQKGDIAEGYSVSREKKESFPLTVTSAQKNPTAFYLCASSTVYNQPQHFGDGTRLSIL.

The sample holds one count of this clone. The J gene is TRBJ2-1, the V gene TRBV9; 11 bases match TRBD2. J lost 5 bases, V lost 4 bases, and 5 bases had no gene match. The CDR3 totals 15 residues. The germline gives CDR1 SGDLS, CDR2 YYNGEE. CDR3 region: CASSPLAGGHNEQFF. The CDR3 region has the DNA TGTGCCAGCAGCCCTTTAGCGGGGGGGCACAATGAGCAGTTCTTC.

This chain links TRBV6-2 or TRBV6-3 with TRBJ1-5; 7 bases align to TRBD1. J gave up 9 bases and V 4 bases, and 6 bases lay outside the gene matches. Germline CDR1 and CDR2: MNHEY and SVGEGT. The CDR3 has 13 amino acids. CDR3 coding DNA: TGTGCCAGCAGTTCGGACAGGAGAAGGCCCCAGCATTTT. As protein: CASSSDRRRPQHF.

This chain connects TRBV28 to TRBJ2-7; the D gene is possibly TRBD1 (5 bases). In germline, CDR1 is MDHEN, CDR2 SYDVKM. The CDR3 has 12 residues. Trimming took 5 bases from V and 4 from J, leaving 9 bases between them. This CDR3 is CASSADTYEQYF. CDR3 sequence (DNA): TGTGCCAGCAGTGCGGACACTTACGAGCAGTACTTC.

The rearrangement joins TRBV11-2 to TRBJ1-3; a possible D gene is TRBD1 (5 bases). The CDR3 extends over 14 amino acids. Between the trimmed V and J ends, which lost 1 base and 1 base, there was a span of 5 bases. CDR1 is SGHAT, CDR2 FQNNGV, per germline. In DNA, the CDR3 is TGTGCCAGCAGCTTAGCAGGGTCTGGAAACACCATATATTTT. Residues: CASSLAGSGNTIYF.

V and J are TRBV5-1 and TRBJ1-2, with D hard to call. CDR3 length: 14 residues. With 0 bases removed from V and 2 bases from J, the gap between germline ends came to 8 bases. Looked up from germline, CDR1 is SGHRS and CDR2 is YFSETQ. CDR3 sequence: CASSLDGRNYGYTF. In nucleotides, the CDR3 is TGCGCCAGCAGCTTGGATGGGAGGAACTATGGCTACACCTTC.

The chain combines TRBV30 with TRBJ1-1; 11 bases map to TRBD1. Germline CDR1 is GTSNPN and CDR2 is SVGIG (reference sequence). This CDR3 region has 12 residues. V was clipped by 8 bases and J by 1 base; unmatched bases: 0. The CDR3 region has the DNA TGTGCCGGACAGGGGGCGAACACTGAAGCTTTCTTT. This encodes CAGQGANTEAFF. The complete variable domain, with remaining parts taken from reference TRBV30 and TRBJ1-1, reads SQTIHQWPATLVQPVGSPLSLECTVEGTSNPNLYWYRQAAGRGLQLLFYSVGIGQISSEVPQNLSASRPQDRQFILSSKKLLLSDSGFYLCAGQGANTEAFFGQGTRLTVV.